These 15 T cell receptor beta chains came from one sample sequenced in a study of T-cell reconstitution after alpha-beta-depleted transplantation in children. Preparing the TCRbeta library involved the use of unique molecular identifiers. Via MiXCR, TCRdb re-called the PCR reads, giving one row per CDR3 protein. The sample carries 780,000 or so distinct CDR3 sequences, roughly 16% recorded once. The sample consisted of PBMCs, mostly from graft donor cells, taken 360 days after TCRalphabeta/CD19-depleted stem cell transplant. The receptors here all came from a male patient younger than 18 who had a stem cell transplant for acute lymphoblastic leukemia, so the T cells may come from the graft donor.

This clonotype was seen a single time. The V gene is TRBV5-1, the J gene TRBJ2-7; 8 bases are a match to TRBD2. The CDR3 runs to 14 residues. Unmatched junction bases numbered 7, after V lost 4 bases and J lost 4 bases. Germline lookup yields CDR1 SGHRS and CDR2 YFSETQ. The CDR3 loop reads CASSRWVAGYEQYF. The CDR3 DNA reads TGCGCCAGCAGCCGATGGGTAGCGGGATACGAGCAGTACTTC. Complete variable domain (other parts from reference TRBV5-1 and TRBJ2-7): KAGVTQTPRYLIKTRGQQVTLSCSPISGHRSVSWYQQTPGQGLQFLFEYFSETQRNKGNFPGRFSGRQFSNSRSEMNVSTLELGDSALYLCASSRWVAGYEQYFGPGTRLTVT.

The chain combines TRBV20-1 with TRBJ1-6, with unresolved D. CDR3 length: 14 residues. Trimming left V 6 bases short and J 9 bases short, with 18 bases between. In germline, CDR1 is DFQATT, CDR2 SNEGSKA (reference sequence). CDR3 loop: CSAIPPRESSPLHF. In DNA form, the CDR3 reads TGCAGTGCCATTCCGCCGAGGGAAAGTTCACCCCTCCACTTT.

This clonotype was counted only a few times. The chain has TRBV20-1 and TRBJ1-1, with D unclear. The V end was cut by 1 base, the J end by 0 bases, with 6 bases between. Per the germline V gene, CDR1 is DFQATT and CDR2 is SNEGSKA (reference sequence). The CDR3 has 13 residues. This chain's CDR3 is CSARVRVNTEAFF. For the CDR3, the DNA is TGCAGTGCTAGAGTGCGGGTGAACACTGAAGCTTTCTTT.

This clonotype has more than one count but fewer than ten. The J gene is TRBJ2-7, the V gene TRBV20-1, with D unclear. V lost 0 bases and J 2 bases, leaving 11 bases between the germline ends. This CDR3 comprises 14 residues. The germline V gene has CDR1 DFQATT and CDR2 SNEGSKA (reference sequence). CDR3 sequence reads: CSARDRITTYEQYF. The CDR3 DNA reads TGCAGTGCTAGAGATCGGATCACCACCTACGAGCAGTACTTC.

This clonotype was counted many times. V and J are TRBV29-1 and TRBJ2-2; D call uncertain. This CDR3 comprises 11 residues. CDR1 SQVTM and CDR2 ANQGSEA come from the germline V gene. V was clipped by 3 bases and J by 4 bases, with 3 bases between them. CDR3: CSVDITGELFF. Written as DNA, the CDR3 is TGCAGCGTTGATATCACCGGGGAGCTGTTTTTT.

The chain couples TRBV4-1 to TRBJ2-1; D uncertain. Germline V lookup: CDR1 MGHRA, CDR2 YSYEKL. The CDR3 is 11 amino acids. The V gene lost 5 bases and the J gene lost 9 bases, with 8 bases spanning the gap. CDR3 bases: TGCGCCAGCAGCGGGGTTAGTGAGCAGTTCTTC. It translates to CASSGVSEQFF.

The table lists this clonotype with a few counts. The gene calls are TRBV3-1 and TRBJ2-7; D is perhaps TRBD1 or TRBD2 (5 bases each). The CDR3 contains 14 residues. V lost 2 bases and J 3 bases, leaving 11 bases between the germline ends. CDR1 is LGHDT and CDR2 is YNNKEL in the germline V gene (reference sequence). The CDR3 bases are TGTGCCAGCAGCCAAAGGGGACGAATCTACGAGCAGTACTTC. Translated: CASSQRGRIYEQYF.

The chain joins TRBV15 to TRBJ2-1; 12 bases are shared with TRBD2. Germline assignment: CDR1 LNHNV and CDR2 YYDKDF (reference sequence). CDR3 length: 18 residues. V dropped 0 bases and J dropped 4; count of bases not matched to a gene: 7. The CDR3 region has the DNA TGTGCCACCAGCAGAGATATCCTAGCGGGAGGGTTTTACAATGAGCAGTTCTTC. It specifies CATSRDILAGGFYNEQFF.

This clonotype has at least ten counts. J is TRBJ2-2 and V is TRBV25-1, with 10 bases aligning to TRBD1. V lost 6 bases, J lost 4 bases, and 11 bases stayed unmatched. CDR3 length equals 17 residues. The germline V gene has CDR1 MGHDK and CDR2 SYGVNS. The CDR3 DNA reads TGTGCCAGCAGCCCAATCGACAGGGGGCCCCTCACCGGGGAGCTGTTTTTT. Translating gives CASSPIDRGPLTGELFF.

A few counts support this clonotype. The rearrangement joins TRBV7-9 to TRBJ1-6; D gene unclear. From germline, CDR1 is SEHNR and CDR2 FQNEAQ (reference sequence). V lost 7 bases, J lost 8 bases, and 15 bases lay in between. The CDR3 has 14 residues. In DNA, the CDR3 is TGTGCCAGCATCGGGTCCTACCGAGATTCACCCCTCCACTTT. It is translated as CASIGSYRDSPLHF.

The chain couples TRBV5-1 to TRBJ1-4; tentatively, D is TRBD1 (5 bases). CDR3 size: 15 residues. V was cut by 4 bases and J by 8 bases, with 18 bases left in between. Per the germline V gene, CDR1 is SGHRS and CDR2 is YFSETQ. The CDR3 region has the DNA TGCGCCAGCAGCCGCCTGGGACTTCCCCAGGAAAAACTGTTTTTT. This encodes CASSRLGLPQEKLFF. The whole variable domain, filled in from reference TRBV5-1 and TRBJ1-4, reads KAGVTQTPRYLIKTRGQQVTLSCSPISGHRSVSWYQQTPGQGLQFLFEYFSETQRNKGNFPGRFSGRQFSNSRSEMNVSTLELGDSALYLCASSRLGLPQEKLFFGSGTQLSVL.

This clonotype has at least ten counts. The V gene is TRBV12-3 or TRBV12-4, the J gene TRBJ2-7; tentative D call: TRBD2 (6 bases). V was trimmed by 6 bases and J by 2 bases, leaving 11 bases between them. This CDR3 has 13 residues. The CDR3 is CASRRDFTYEQYF. For the CDR3, the DNA is TGTGCCAGCAGGAGGGACTTTACCTACGAGCAGTACTTC.

This clonotype was observed many times. J is TRBJ2-3 and V is TRBV25-1, with D hard to call. CDR1 and CDR2 (germline): MGHDK, SYGVNS. The CDR3 is made up of 14 amino acids. V was clipped by 3 bases and J by 4 bases, with 11 bases between them. The chain's CDR3 is CASSEIGDPDTQYF. The CDR3 DNA reads as TGTGCCAGCAGTGAGATCGGTGATCCAGATACGCAGTATTTT.

This clonotype occurred a few times. V usage is TRBV9 and J usage is TRBJ2-3; D is unresolved. The CDR3 spans 13 residues. Trimming left V 3 bases short and J 4 bases short, with 9 bases between. CDR1 and CDR2 from the germline V gene are SGDLS and YYNGEE. This CDR3 is CASSAPVADTQYF. CDR3 DNA: TGTGCCAGCAGCGCCCCGGTGGCAGATACGCAGTATTTT.

The chain employs TRBV7-3 and TRBJ1-2; 10 bases match TRBD1. Germline CDR1 and CDR2: SGHTA and FQGTGA. The V gene end was trimmed by 2 bases and the J gene end by 8 bases; junction bases not matched to a gene: 5. The CDR3 length is 14 residues. The CDR3 loop is CASSLGGTGDGYTF. The CDR3 nucleotides read TGTGCCAGCAGCTTAGGCGGGACAGGGGACGGCTACACCTTC.